This T cell receptor beta chain derives from a study of T cell changes during pregnancy in multiple sclerosis. Germline CDR1 and CDR2: SNHLY and FYNNEI. The CDR3 totals 17 residues. Trimming stripped 6 bases from V and 3 bases from J, with 22 bases between. TCRdb's copy holds only in-frame clones and misses some; the assay was immunoSEQ multiplex PCR. Among about 99,000 clones listed, under 95% were seen once. The sequencing here drew on peripheral blood, taken after pregnancy. This receptor was taken from a female donor with multiple sclerosis, enrolled in a pregnancy study. The chain recombines TRBV2 with TRBJ2-3; D might be TRBD2 (6 bases). The CDR3 sequence: CASRWDGGTFSTDTQYF. The DNA of the CDR3 is TGTGCCAGCAGGTGGGACGGAGGGACCTTTTCGACAGATACGCAGTATTTT.